This TCR beta chain originates from a study of neoadjuvant anti-PD-1 for oral cavity cancer. Across the study: Nivolumab at 3 mg/kg was mostly given biweekly, three to four doses, pre-surgery. Patients without progression got a fourth dose around day 43.

This CDR3 region has 16 residues. V lost 1 base to trimming and J lost 4 bases; unmatched junction nucleotides: 7. Germline CDR1 reads LNHDA; CDR2 reads SQIVND (reference sequence). Two replicates per tumor sample, mostly from roughly 5 ug of genomic DNA. This table comes from immunoSEQ multiplex PCR, and its TCRdb copy is limited to in-frame clones, with some not included. The sample lists some 11,000 clones, 64% occurring once. The sequence was collected from a person aged 35-79 years with oral cavity squamous cell carcinoma. The donor label of this sample is uncertain. The V gene is TRBV19, the J gene TRBJ2-3; TRBD1 matches at 8 bases. Material: tumor tissue, obtained before nivolumab (anti-PD-1) treatment. The CDR3 DNA sequence: TGTGCCAGTAGTATAGGTGCAGGGGGCATTTCAGATACGCAGTATTTT. It translates to CASSIGAGGISDTQYF.